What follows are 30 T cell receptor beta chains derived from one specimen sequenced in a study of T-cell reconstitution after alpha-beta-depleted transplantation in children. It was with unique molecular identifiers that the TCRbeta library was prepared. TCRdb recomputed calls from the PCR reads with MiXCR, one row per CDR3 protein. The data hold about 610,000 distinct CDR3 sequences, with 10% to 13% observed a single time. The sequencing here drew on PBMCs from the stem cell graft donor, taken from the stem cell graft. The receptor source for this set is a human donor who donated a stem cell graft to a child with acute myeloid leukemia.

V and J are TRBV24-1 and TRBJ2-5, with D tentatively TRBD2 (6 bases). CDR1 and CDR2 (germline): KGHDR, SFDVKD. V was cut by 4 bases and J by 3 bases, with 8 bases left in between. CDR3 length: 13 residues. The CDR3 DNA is TGTGCCACCAGTGAGACTAGAGAAGAGACCCAGTACTTC. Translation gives CATSETREETQYF.

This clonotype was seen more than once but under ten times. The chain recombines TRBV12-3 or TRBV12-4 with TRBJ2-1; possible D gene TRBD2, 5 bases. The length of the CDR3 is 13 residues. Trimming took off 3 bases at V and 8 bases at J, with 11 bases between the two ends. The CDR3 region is CASSLGSRDEQFF. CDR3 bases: TGTGCCAGCAGTTTGGGCTCGAGGGATGAGCAGTTCTTC.

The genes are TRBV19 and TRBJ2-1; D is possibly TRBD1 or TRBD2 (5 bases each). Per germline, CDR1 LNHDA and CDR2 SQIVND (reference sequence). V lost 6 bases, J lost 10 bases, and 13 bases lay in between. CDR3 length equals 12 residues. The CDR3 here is CASREQGGEQFF. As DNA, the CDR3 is TGTGCCAGTAGAGAGCAGGGCGGGGAGCAGTTCTTC.

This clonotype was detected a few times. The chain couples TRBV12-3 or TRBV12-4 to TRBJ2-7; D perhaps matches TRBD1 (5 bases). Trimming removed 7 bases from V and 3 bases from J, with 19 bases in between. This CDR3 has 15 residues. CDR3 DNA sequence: TGTGCCAGCACCCAAGGTATCGGACATTACTACGAGCAGTACTTC. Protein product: CASTQGIGHYYEQYF.

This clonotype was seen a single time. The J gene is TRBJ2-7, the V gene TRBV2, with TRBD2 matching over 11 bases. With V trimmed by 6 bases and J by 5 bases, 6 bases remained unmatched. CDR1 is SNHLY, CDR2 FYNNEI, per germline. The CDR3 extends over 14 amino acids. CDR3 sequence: CASSNSGRVHEQYF. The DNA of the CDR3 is TGTGCCAGCAGCAATAGCGGGAGGGTCCACGAGCAGTACTTC.

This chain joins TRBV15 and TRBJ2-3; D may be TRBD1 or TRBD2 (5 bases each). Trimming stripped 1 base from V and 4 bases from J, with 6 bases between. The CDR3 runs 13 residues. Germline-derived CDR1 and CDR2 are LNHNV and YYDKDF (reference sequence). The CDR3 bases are TGTGCCACCAGCAGAGGGGGGTCAGATACGCAGTATTTT. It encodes CATSRGGSDTQYF.

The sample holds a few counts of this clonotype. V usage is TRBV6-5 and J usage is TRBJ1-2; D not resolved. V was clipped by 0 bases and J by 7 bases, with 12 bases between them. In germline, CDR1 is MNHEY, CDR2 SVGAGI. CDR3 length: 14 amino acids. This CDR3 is CASSYSKGFGGYTF. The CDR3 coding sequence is TGTGCCAGCAGTTACTCGAAGGGTTTTGGTGGCTACACCTTC.

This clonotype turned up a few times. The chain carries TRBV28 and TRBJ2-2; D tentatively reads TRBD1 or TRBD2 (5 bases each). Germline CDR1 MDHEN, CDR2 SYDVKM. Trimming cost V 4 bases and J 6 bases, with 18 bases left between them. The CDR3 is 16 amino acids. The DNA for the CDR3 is TGTGCCAGCAGTTCTCAACCCCAACTAGGGGCCGGGGAGCTGTTTTTT. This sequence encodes CASSSQPQLGAGELFF.

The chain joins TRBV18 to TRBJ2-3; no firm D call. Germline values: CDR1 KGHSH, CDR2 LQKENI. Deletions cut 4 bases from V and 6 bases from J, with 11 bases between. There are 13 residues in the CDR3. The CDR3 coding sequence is TGTGCCAGCTCACTCGATCAGGAGGATACGCAGTATTTT. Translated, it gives CASSLDQEDTQYF. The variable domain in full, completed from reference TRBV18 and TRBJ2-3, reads NAGVMQNPRHLVRRRGQEARLRCSPMKGHSHVYWYRQLPEEGLKFMVYLQKENIIDESGMPKERFSAEFPKEGPSILRIQQVVRGDSAAYFCASSLDQEDTQYFGPGTRLTVL.

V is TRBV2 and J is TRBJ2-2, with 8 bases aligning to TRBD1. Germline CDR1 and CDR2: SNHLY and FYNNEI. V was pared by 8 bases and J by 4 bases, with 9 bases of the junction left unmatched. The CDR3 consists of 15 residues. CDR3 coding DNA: TGTGCCAGCGGCGGACAGGGACGCGGCACCGGGGAGCTGTTTTTT. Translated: CASGGQGRGTGELFF.

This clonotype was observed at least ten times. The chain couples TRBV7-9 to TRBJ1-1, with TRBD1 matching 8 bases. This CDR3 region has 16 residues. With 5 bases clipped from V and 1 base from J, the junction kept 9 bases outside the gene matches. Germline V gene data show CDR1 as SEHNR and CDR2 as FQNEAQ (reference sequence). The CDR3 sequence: CASSRPGGGGNTEAFF. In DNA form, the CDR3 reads TGTGCCAGCAGCCGGCCAGGGGGCGGTGGGAACACTGAAGCTTTCTTT.

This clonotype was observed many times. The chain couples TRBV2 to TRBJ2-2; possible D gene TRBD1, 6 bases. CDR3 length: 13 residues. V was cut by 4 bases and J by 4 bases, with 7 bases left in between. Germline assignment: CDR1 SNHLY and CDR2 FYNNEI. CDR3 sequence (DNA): TGTGCCAGCAGTGTGACAGGCACCGGGGAGCTGTTTTTT. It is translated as CASSVTGTGELFF. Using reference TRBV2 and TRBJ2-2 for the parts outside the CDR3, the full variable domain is EPEVTQTPSHQVTQMGQEVILRCVPISNHLYFYWYRQILGQKVEFLVSFYNNEISEKSEIFDDQFSVERPDGSNFTLKIRSTKLEDSAMYFCASSVTGTGELFFGEGSRLTVL.

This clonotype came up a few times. The CDR3 sequence is CSAIGGSLEQYF. The CDR3 DNA sequence: TGCAGTGCTATCGGCGGATCCCTCGAGCAGTACTTC. The genes are TRBV20-1 and TRBJ2-7; D is unclear. V was shortened by 4 bases and J by 6 bases, with 13 bases between the two germline ends. The CDR3 consists of 12 residues. CDR1 and CDR2 from the germline V gene are DFQATT and SNEGSKA (reference sequence).

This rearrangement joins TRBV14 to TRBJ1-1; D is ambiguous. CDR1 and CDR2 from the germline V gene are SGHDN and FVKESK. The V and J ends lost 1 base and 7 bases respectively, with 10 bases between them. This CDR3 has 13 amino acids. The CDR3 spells CASSQGFQLEAFF. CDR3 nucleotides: TGTGCCAGCAGCCAAGGATTCCAACTTGAAGCTTTCTTT.

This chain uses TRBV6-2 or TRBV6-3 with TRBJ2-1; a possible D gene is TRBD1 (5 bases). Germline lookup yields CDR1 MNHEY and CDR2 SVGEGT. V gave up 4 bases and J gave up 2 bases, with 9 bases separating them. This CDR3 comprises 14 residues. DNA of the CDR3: TGTGCCAGCAGTTTTCAGGGCGCCTACAATGAGCAGTTCTTC. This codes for CASSFQGAYNEQFF.

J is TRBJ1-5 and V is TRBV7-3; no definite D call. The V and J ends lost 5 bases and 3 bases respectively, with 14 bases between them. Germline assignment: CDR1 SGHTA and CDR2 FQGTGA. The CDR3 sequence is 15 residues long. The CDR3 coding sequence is TGTGCCAGCAGCACAAACAGCAACCCCAATCAGCCCCAGCATTTT. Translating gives CASSTNSNPNQPQHF.

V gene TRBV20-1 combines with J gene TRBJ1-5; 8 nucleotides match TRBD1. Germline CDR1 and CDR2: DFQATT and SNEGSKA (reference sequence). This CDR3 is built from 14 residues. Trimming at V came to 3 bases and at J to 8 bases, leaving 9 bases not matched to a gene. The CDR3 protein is CSARRTGSKEPQHF. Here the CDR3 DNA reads TGCAGTGCTAGGCGGACAGGGTCCAAAGAGCCCCAGCATTTT.

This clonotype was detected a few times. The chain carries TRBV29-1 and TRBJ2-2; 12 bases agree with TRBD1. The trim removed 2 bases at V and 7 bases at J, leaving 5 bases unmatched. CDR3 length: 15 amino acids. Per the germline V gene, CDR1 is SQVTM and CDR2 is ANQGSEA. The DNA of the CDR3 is TGCAGCGTTGAACCGGGACAGGGGGCCGTCGGGGAGCTGTTTTTT. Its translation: CSVEPGQGAVGELFF.

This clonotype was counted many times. The CDR3 loop reads CASSFTDLSYEQYF. The CDR3 region has the DNA TGTGCCAGCAGCTTCACGGATCTATCCTACGAGCAGTACTTC. The rearrangement links TRBV7-2 to TRBJ2-7; D is undetermined. The CDR3 has 14 amino acids. Germline CDR1 reads SGHTA; CDR2 reads FQGNSA. Trimming removed 3 bases at V and 1 base at J, with 10 bases between.

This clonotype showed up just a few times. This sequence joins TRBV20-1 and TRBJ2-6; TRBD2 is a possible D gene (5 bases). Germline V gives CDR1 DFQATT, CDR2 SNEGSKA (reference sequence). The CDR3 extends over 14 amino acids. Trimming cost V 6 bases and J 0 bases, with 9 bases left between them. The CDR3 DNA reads TGCAGTGCGCGGGTGGCCTCTGGGGCCAACGTCCTGACTTTC. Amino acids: CSARVASGANVLTF.

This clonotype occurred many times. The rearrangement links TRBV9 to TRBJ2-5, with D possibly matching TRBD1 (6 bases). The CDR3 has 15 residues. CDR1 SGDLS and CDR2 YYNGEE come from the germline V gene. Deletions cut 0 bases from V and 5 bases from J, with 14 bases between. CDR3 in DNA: TGTGCCAGCAGCGTAGCTGCCGGCAGGGGTGAGACCCAGTACTTC. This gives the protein CASSVAAGRGETQYF.

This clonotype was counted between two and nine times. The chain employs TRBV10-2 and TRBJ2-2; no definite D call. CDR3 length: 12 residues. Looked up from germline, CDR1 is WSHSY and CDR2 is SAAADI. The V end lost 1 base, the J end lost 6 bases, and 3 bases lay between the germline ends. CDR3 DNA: TGCGCCAGCAGTGAGTTGGCCGGGGAGCTGTTTTTT. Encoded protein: CASSELAGELFF.

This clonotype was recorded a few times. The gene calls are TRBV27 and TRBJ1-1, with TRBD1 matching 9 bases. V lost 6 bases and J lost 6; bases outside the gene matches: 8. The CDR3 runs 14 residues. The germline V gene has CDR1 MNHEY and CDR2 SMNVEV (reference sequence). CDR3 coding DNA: TGTGCCAGCAGCCCAAGACAGGGGGGCTCTGAAGCTTTCTTT. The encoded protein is CASSPRQGGSEAFF.

CDR3 loop: CASIFQGSYEQYF. The CDR3 DNA reads as TGTGCCAGCATTTTCCAGGGCTCCTACGAGCAGTACTTC. The chain employs TRBV27 and TRBJ2-7; D perhaps matches TRBD1 (5 bases). This CDR3 spans 13 amino acids. CDR1 is MNHEY, CDR2 SMNVEV, per germline (reference sequence). The V end was cut by 7 bases, the J end by 0 bases, with 10 bases between.

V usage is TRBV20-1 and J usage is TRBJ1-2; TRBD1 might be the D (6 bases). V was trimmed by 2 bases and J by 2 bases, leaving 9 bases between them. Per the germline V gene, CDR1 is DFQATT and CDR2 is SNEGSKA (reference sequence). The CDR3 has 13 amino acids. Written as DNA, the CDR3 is TGCAGTGCTAGACGGGGGGCGAACTATGGCTACACCTTC. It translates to CSARRGANYGYTF.

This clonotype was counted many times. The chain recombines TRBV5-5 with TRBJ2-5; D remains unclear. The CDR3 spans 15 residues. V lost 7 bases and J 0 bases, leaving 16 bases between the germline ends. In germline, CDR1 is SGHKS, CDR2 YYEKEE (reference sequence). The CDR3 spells CASGLGPWYQETQYF. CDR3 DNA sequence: TGTGCCAGCGGTCTAGGTCCCTGGTACCAAGAGACCCAGTACTTC. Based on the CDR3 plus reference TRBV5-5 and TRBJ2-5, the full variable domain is DAGVTQSPTHLIKTRGQQVTLRCSPISGHKSVSWYQQVLGQGPQFIFQYYEKEERGRGNFPDRFSARQFPNYSSELNVNALLLGDSALYLCASGLGPWYQETQYFGPGTRLLVL.

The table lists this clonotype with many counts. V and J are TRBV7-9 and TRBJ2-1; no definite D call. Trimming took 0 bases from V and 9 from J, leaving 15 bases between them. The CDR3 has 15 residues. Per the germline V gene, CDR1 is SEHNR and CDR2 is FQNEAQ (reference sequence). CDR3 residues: CASSLAVGPGVEQFF. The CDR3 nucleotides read TGTGCCAGCAGCTTAGCGGTAGGGCCAGGCGTTGAGCAGTTCTTC.

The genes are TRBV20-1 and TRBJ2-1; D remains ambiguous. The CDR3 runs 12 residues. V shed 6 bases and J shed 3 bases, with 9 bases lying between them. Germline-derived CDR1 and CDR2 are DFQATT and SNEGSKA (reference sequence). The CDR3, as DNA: TGCAGTGCCCTTTGGGGCTACAATGAGCAGTTCTTC. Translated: CSALWGYNEQFF.

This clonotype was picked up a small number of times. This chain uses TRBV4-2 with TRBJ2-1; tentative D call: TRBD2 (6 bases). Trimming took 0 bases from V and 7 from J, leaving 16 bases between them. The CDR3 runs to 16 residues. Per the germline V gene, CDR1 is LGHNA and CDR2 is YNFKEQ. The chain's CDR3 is CASSQDLTGALNEQFF. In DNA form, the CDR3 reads TGTGCCAGCAGCCAAGATCTGACGGGAGCACTAAATGAGCAGTTCTTC.

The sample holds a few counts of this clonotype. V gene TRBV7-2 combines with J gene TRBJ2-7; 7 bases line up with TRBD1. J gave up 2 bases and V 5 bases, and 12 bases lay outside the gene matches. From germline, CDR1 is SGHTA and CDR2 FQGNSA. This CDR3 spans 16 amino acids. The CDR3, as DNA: TGTGCCAGCAGCACCCCAGCTGGGGACAGCACCTACGAGCAGTACTTC. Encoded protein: CASSTPAGDSTYEQYF.